This TCR beta chain was identified in a study of shared clonotypes between healthy human individuals. Overall study: Those who served as donors were a couple of women and three men between the ages of 18 and 49.

As regards this clone: The antigen is undetermined.

Study results and caveats: Compared with memory subsets, naive subsets generally had larger estimated richness.

Clones were read by immunoSEQ multiplex PCR, and TCRdb kept only the in-frame ones, dropping some. The repertoire holds 2.5 million or so clones, more than 90% seen once, with 0.14% in the top ten. The CDR3 covers 14 residues. V lost 3 bases and J lost 3; bases outside the gene matches: 6. Germline V gene lookup returns CDR1 SQVTM and CDR2 ANQGSEA. The source of this sequence is a man between 18 and 35 years old in good health. Sequenced: naive CD4+ T cells sorted from blood. Noted subset: CD45RA+ positively selected. The chain links TRBV29-1 to TRBJ2-7; 9 nucleotides line up with TRBD1. The CDR3 sequence: CSVDESGQGYEQYF. As DNA, the CDR3 is TGCAGCGTTGACGAGTCGGGACAGGGCTACGAGCAGTACTTC.